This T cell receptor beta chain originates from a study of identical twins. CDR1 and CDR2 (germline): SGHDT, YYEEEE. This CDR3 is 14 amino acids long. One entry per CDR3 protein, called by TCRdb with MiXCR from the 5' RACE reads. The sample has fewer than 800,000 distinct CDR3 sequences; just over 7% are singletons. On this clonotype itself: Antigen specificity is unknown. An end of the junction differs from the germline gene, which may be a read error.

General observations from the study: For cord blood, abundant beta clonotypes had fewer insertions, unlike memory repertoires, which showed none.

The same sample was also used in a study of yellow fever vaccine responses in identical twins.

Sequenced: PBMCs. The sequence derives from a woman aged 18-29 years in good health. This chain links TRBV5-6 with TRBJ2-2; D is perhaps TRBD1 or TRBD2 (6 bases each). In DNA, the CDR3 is TGTGCCAGCAGCCGGGGGCTGAACACCTGGGAGCTGTTTTTT. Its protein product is CASSRGLNTWELFF.